This is a list of T cell receptor beta chains from one sample in a study of T cell responses to AZD1222 COVID-19 vaccine. The table came from immunoSEQ multiplex PCR; TCRdb's copy has only in-frame clones and leaves some out. The sample lists roughly 150,000 clones; about 90% were seen once. The sample in question was peripheral blood, obtained 28 days after the second AZD1222 dose. These receptor sequences come from an adult who received the AZD1222 COVID-19 vaccine. CDR3s include the opening cysteine and the closing phenylalanine or tryptophan. The D gene is left open where the match is weak. Size tells how often a clone was seen (once, few, many) or the class of an expanded clone, and some rows leave it out.

D,J,size,V,DNA,CDR3
-,TRBJ2-5,-,TRBV7-9,TGTGCCAGCAGATCCAACGCAGGGGTCGAGACCCAGTACTTC,CASRSNAGVETQYF
-,TRBJ2-2,-,TRBV27,TGTGCCAGCAGTTTTCTGGGACTCCCTACCGGGGAGCTGTTTTTT,CASSFLGLPTGELFF
TRBD1,TRBJ2-3,-,TRBV6-4,TGTGCCAGCAGCAGGACAGGGGGGAGCACAGATACGCAGTATTTT,CASSRTGGSTDTQYF
-,TRBJ1-2,-,TRBV7-9,TGTGCCAGCAGTACAATCATGTGGCACAGACTAGGTGGCTACACCTTC,CASSTIMWHRLGGYTF
TRBD2,TRBJ2-3,-,TRBV3-1/TRBV3-2,TGTGCCAGCAGCCAACGGGGGGGCACAGATACGCAGTATTTT,CASSQRGGTDTQYF
-,TRBJ1-2,-,TRBV18,TGTGCCAGCTCCCCGGGGGGAATGAACTATGGCTACACCTTC,CASSPGGMNYGYTF
TRBD1,TRBJ2-7,once,TRBV6-2/TRBV6-3,TGTGCCAGCAGTAAATCTCGGGACAGAGATTACGAGCAGTACTTC,CASSKSRDRDYEQYF
TRBD1,TRBJ1-2,-,TRBV19,TGTGCCAGTACCGAATCGGGACAGGCACTCTATGGCTACACCTTC,CASTESGQALYGYTF
-,TRBJ1-5,-,TRBV28,TGTGCCAGCAGTTTGCCCAAGAATAGCAATCAGCCCCAGCATTTT,CASSLPKNSNQPQHF
TRBD1,TRBJ1-1,-,TRBV10-3,TGTGCCATCAGCCGACAGGGAAACATGAACACTGAAGCTTTCTTT,CAISRQGNMNTEAFF
-,TRBJ2-2,-,TRBV7-3,TGTGCCAGCAGCTGGACCGCCACCGGGGAGCTGTTTTTT,CASSWTATGELFF
-,TRBJ2-7,-,TRBV30,TGTGCCTGGACGAACATCTACGAGCAGTACTTC,CAWTNIYEQYF
-,TRBJ2-1,-,TRBV3-1/TRBV3-2,TGTGCCAGCAGCCAAGTCGTCGGGATAGCGGAGCCGTTCTTC,CASSQVVGIAEPFF
-,TRBJ2-7,-,TRBV6-1,TGTGCCAGCAGTGAAGGGGTGGTGGGCTACGAGCAGTACTTC,CASSEGVVGYEQYF
TRBD2,TRBJ2-3,once,TRBV7-2,TGTGCCAGCAGCTTTTTAGCGGGAGGAGGACGCGCAGATACGCAGTATTTT,CASSFLAGGGRADTQYF
-,TRBJ2-2,-,TRBV2,TGTGCCAGCCGGGCAGCGGGGACAAACACCGGGGAGCTGTTTTTT,CASRAAGTNTGELFF
TRBD1,TRBJ1-4,-,TRBV28,TGTGCCAGCAGTTCAGGGGGGGAAAAACTGTTTTTT,CASSSGGEKLFF
TRBD2,TRBJ2-3,-,TRBV2,TGTGCCAGCAGCCCGACTAGCGGGGGGGCGGATACGCAGTATTTT,CASSPTSGGADTQYF
TRBD1,TRBJ1-2,few,TRBV19,TGTGCCAGTAGTGTCAGACCGGGACAGGGTGTGCGCGGCTACACCTTC,CASSVRPGQGVRGYTF
-,TRBJ2-3,-,TRBV19,TGTGCCAGTAGTGGCCGGGACCCCACAGATACGCAGTATTTT,CASSGRDPTDTQYF
-,TRBJ2-3,-,TRBV27,TGTGCCAGCAACCCTTGGTCGGGGAAGGGGACAGATACGCAGTATTTT,CASNPWSGKGTDTQYF
-,TRBJ1-5,-,TRBV29-1,TGCAGCGGGGGTGGAGGTCACAATCAGCCCCAGCATTTT,CSGGGGHNQPQHF
TRBD2,TRBJ2-1,-,TRBV9,TGTGCCAGCAGCGCCCAGTTACGACTAGCTAACAATGAGCAGTTCTTC,CASSAQLRLANNEQFF
-,TRBJ1-6,-,TRBV30,TGTGCCTGGAGACCAAGACAGGAAAGTTCACCCCTCCACTTT,CAWRPRQESSPLHF
TRBD1,TRBJ1-1,-,TRBV10-3,TGTGCCATCATCCGACAGGGAAGGAACACTGAAGCTTTCTTT,CAIIRQGRNTEAFF
-,TRBJ1-6,-,TRBV27,TGTGCCAGCAGTCTTACAGGACGGGGCTCCTATAATTCACCCCTCCACTTT,CASSLTGRGSYNSPLHF
-,TRBJ2-2,-,TRBV6-5,TGTGCCAGCAGTTACGGGGTGGGCACCGGGGAGCTGTTTTTT,CASSYGVGTGELFF
-,TRBJ2-7,-,TRBV19,TGTGCCAGTAGTACGCAGGGGTACGAGCAGTACTTC,CASSTQGYEQYF
TRBD1,TRBJ1-5,-,TRBV28,TGTGCCAGCAGTTTATTTGGGACAGGGTATAGCAATCAGCCCCAGCATTTT,CASSLFGTGYSNQPQHF
-,TRBJ2-7,-,TRBV24-1,TGTGCCACCAGTGATCCTCGGTCGTCCTACGAGCAGTACTTC,CATSDPRSSYEQYF
TRBD2,TRBJ2-1,-,TRBV11-3,TGTGCCAGCAGCTCCCGGACTAGCGGGGGCCCGATACACAATGAGCAGTTCTTC,CASSSRTSGGPIHNEQFF
-,TRBJ1-5,-,TRBV12-3/TRBV12-4,TGTGCCAGCAGTTTACCAGGGAATCAGCCCCAGCATTTT,CASSLPGNQPQHF
-,TRBJ1-2,-,TRBV6-5,TGTGCCAGCAGTTACTCTCGGGACATTGATGGCTACACCTTC,CASSYSRDIDGYTF
-,TRBJ2-1,-,TRBV30,TGTGCCTGGAGTGTACTCCGGGCCTCCTACAATGAGCAGTTCTTC,CAWSVLRASYNEQFF
-,TRBJ1-3,-,TRBV30,TGTGCCTGGGCTTTTCTTGGGCGCGAAAACACCATATATTTT,CAWAFLGRENTIYF
-,TRBJ2-7,-,TRBV11-2,TGTGCCAGCAGCATGCCCCCAGTCTACGAGCAGTACTTC,CASSMPPVYEQYF
-,TRBJ1-2,-,TRBV5-5,TGTGCCAGCAGCTCGAGTCCTCAGAAGTCCTATGGCTACACCTTC,CASSSSPQKSYGYTF
-,TRBJ2-2,-,TRBV3-1/TRBV3-2,TGTGCCAGCAGACCAGGGTCTCGCACCGGGGAGCTGTTTTTT,CASRPGSRTGELFF
-,TRBJ2-7,once,TRBV3-1/TRBV3-2,TGTGCCAGCAGCCAAGATCCCTGGGAACAGGACGAGCAGTACTTC,CASSQDPWEQDEQYF
TRBD2,TRBJ2-5,-,TRBV9,TGTGCCAGCAGCCCGTCGGGACTACAAGAGACCCAGTACTTC,CASSPSGLQETQYF
-,TRBJ2-3,-,TRBV30,TGTGCCTGGAGTGTACTGGGAGCCACAGATACGCAGTATTTT,CAWSVLGATDTQYF
TRBD1,TRBJ1-1,-,TRBV14,TGTGCCAGCAGGCGACAGGGCGAAACTGAAGCTTTCTTT,CASRRQGETEAFF
-,TRBJ2-2,-,TRBV6-5,TGTGCCAGCAAAAAAGACACCGGGGAGCTGTTTTTT,CASKKDTGELFF
TRBD1,TRBJ2-7,-,TRBV11-2,TGTGCCAGCAGCTTAGTGGGACAGGGAGCGTACGAGCAGTACTTC,CASSLVGQGAYEQYF